The 4 T cell receptor beta chains below were found in one sample sequenced in a study of human T cells and chemical hapten exposure. The time point is: pre-sensitization, week 0. Treatment of the sample: therapeutic diphenylcyclopropenone sensitization with weekly scalp DPC. Using its own MiXCR run on the RACE reads, TCRdb lists one record per CDR3 protein. The sample contains 250,000 or so distinct CDR3 sequences, more than 6.5% of which appear only once. The sample was whole blood, taken in connection with sensitization to the hapten diphenylcyclopropenone (DPC). The receptors stem from a woman aged 40 to 50 with alopecia areata. Some clones in this sample may be carry-over from other donors' samples.

This clonotype was recorded a few times. V gene TRBV7-9 combines with J gene TRBJ2-1, with D possibly being TRBD2 (5 bases). Germline lookup yields CDR1 SEHNR and CDR2 FQNEAQ (reference sequence). The CDR3 consists of 15 residues. V was trimmed by 0 bases and J by 5 bases, leaving 11 bases between them. CDR3 amino acids: CASSLAWRANNEQFF. For the CDR3, the DNA is TGTGCCAGCAGCTTAGCATGGCGGGCCAACAATGAGCAGTTCTTC. Drawing the rest from reference TRBV7-9 and TRBJ2-1, the complete variable domain is DTGVSQNPRHKITKRGQNVTFRCDPISEHNRLYWYRQTLGQGPEFLTYFQNEAQLEKSRLLSDRFSAERPKGSFSTLEIQRTEQGDSAMYLCASSLAWRANNEQFFGPGTRLTVL.

This clonotype turned up a few times. CDR3 sequence: CASGSEGASVHEQYF. In nucleotides, the CDR3 is TGTGCCAGCGGGTCGGAAGGAGCCTCCGTCCACGAGCAGTACTTC. The chain joins TRBV6-5 to TRBJ2-7, with D uncertain. The V gene lost 8 bases and the J gene lost 5 bases, with 22 bases spanning the gap. CDR1 and CDR2 from the germline V gene are MNHEY and SVGAGI. CDR3 size: 15 residues.

The CDR3, as DNA: TGTGCCTGGAGACAACTAGACCGGAGCTCCTACAATGAGCAGTTCTTC. It translates to CAWRQLDRSSYNEQFF. This chain joins TRBV30 and TRBJ2-1; a weak D match, TRBD2 (5 bases). The CDR3 is 16 residues long. Trimming cost V 3 bases and J 0 bases, with 15 bases left between them. Germline loops: CDR1 GTSNPN, CDR2 SVGIG (reference sequence).

The chain combines TRBV20-1 with TRBJ2-3, with 7 bases fitting TRBD1. This CDR3 contains 14 residues. CDR1 is DFQATT and CDR2 is SNEGSKA in the germline V gene (reference sequence). Here the CDR3 reads CSRFRGLAGDTQYF. Here the CDR3 DNA reads TGCAGCCGATTTAGGGGGCTGGCGGGAGATACGCAGTATTTT.